This entry lists 30 T cell receptor beta chains sequenced from one sample in a study of control samples from healthy donors and cancer patients. Libraries were prepared by immunoSEQ multiplex PCR; TCRdb keeps only in-frame clonotypes and omits some of them. The data show roughly 88,000 clones, more than 85% seen once. The material sequenced was blood. All receptors derive from a woman aged 25 to 39 in good health.

The rearrangement links TRBV18 to TRBJ1-1; D call uncertain. The CDR3 length is 13 residues. V lost 8 bases and J 0 bases, leaving 10 bases between the germline ends. CDR1 KGHSH and CDR2 LQKENI come from the germline V gene. The CDR3 spells CASRGFMNTEAFF. The CDR3 DNA sequence: TGTGCCAGCCGAGGTTTTATGAACACTGAAGCTTTCTTT.

The chain is built from TRBV6-5 and TRBJ1-5, with TRBD1 identical over 8 bases. This CDR3 is built from 15 residues. V shed 7 bases and J 3 bases; nucleotides not matched to a gene: 8. Germline-derived CDR1 and CDR2 are MNHEY and SVGAGI. The CDR3 DNA follows: TGTGCCAGCATTAATACAGGGGGACCCAATCAGCCCCAGCATTTT. Translation: CASINTGGPNQPQHF.

V is TRBV4-1 and J is TRBJ1-6; no firm D call. The CDR3 loop spans 14 amino acids. Deletions cut 0 bases from V and 8 bases from J, with 8 bases between. CDR1 is MGHRA and CDR2 is YSYEKL in the germline V gene. CDR3 bases: TGCGCCAGCAGCCAAGAAGTCAGAGATTCACCCCTCCACTTT. This translates into CASSQEVRDSPLHF.

The chain recombines TRBV19 with TRBJ1-1; maybe TRBD1 (6 bases). V was clipped by 4 bases and J by 4 bases, with 16 bases between them. This CDR3 region has 15 residues. From germline, CDR1 is LNHDA and CDR2 SQIVND (reference sequence). The CDR3 region has the DNA TGTGCCAGTAGTAGAGCGGACAGATGGAGCACTGAAGCTTTCTTT. This sequence encodes CASSRADRWSTEAFF.

The chain is built from TRBV6-6 and TRBJ1-3, with D unresolved. Germline-derived CDR1 and CDR2 are MNHNY and SVGAGI (reference sequence). V was trimmed by 2 bases and J by 9 bases, leaving 8 bases between them. This CDR3 region has 12 residues. CDR3 nucleotide sequence: TGTGCCAGCAGTTACAAGGGCGGCACCATATATTTT. This gives the protein CASSYKGGTIYF.

The chain uses TRBV2 and TRBJ1-4; unclear D gene. V lost 7 bases, J lost 0 bases, and 12 bases lay in between. This CDR3 is 15 amino acids long. Germline assignment: CDR1 SNHLY and CDR2 FYNNEI. CDR3 protein: CASNGQLSTNEKLFF. Written as DNA, the CDR3 is TGTGCCAGCAACGGTCAGCTATCAACTAATGAAAAACTGTTTTTT.

The chain recombines TRBV7-2 with TRBJ2-1, with D tentatively TRBD1 or TRBD2 (5 bases each). The CDR3 has 12 amino acids. V lost 5 bases and J 7 bases, leaving 9 bases between the germline ends. Germline CDR1 reads SGHTA; CDR2 reads FQGNSA. CDR3 sequence (DNA): TGTGCCAGCAGCGCGAGGGGAAATGAGCAGTTCTTC. Translated, it gives CASSARGNEQFF.

The V and J genes are TRBV10-2 and TRBJ1-2; D possibly corresponds to TRBD1 (5 bases). V lost 8 bases to trimming and J lost 3 bases, with 13 bases between them. Germline V gene lookup returns CDR1 WSHSY and CDR2 SAAADI. The CDR3 covers 13 residues. The CDR3 sequence is CASRSGMDYGYTF. Written as DNA, the CDR3 is TGCGCCAGCCGTTCAGGGATGGACTATGGCTACACCTTC.

The chain uses TRBV10-1 and TRBJ1-4; D gene uncertain. CDR1 and CDR2 (germline): WNHNN, SYGVQD (reference sequence). The CDR3 is 14 amino acids. Deletions cut 2 bases from V and 5 bases from J, with 9 bases between. The CDR3 nucleotides are TGCGCCAGCAGTGAGGGTGGCAGGAATGAAAAACTGTTTTTT. Amino acids: CASSEGGRNEKLFF.

The V call is TRBV3-1 (or the pseudogene TRBV3-2), the J call TRBJ2-1, with D maybe TRBD1 (7 bases). Per the germline V gene, CDR1 is LGHDT and CDR2 is YNNKEL (reference sequence). CDR3 length: 12 residues. V shed 4 bases and J shed 14 bases, with 15 bases lying between them. The CDR3 spells CASSLSRGEEFF. The CDR3 nucleotides are TGTGCCAGCAGCCTATCCAGGGGGGAGGAGTTCTTC.

In this sample, this clone turned up once. This chain joins TRBV27 and TRBJ1-6; D gene ambiguous. The CDR3 length is 17 residues. Germline assignment: CDR1 MNHEY and CDR2 SMNVEV (reference sequence). Trimming took off 1 base at V and 3 bases at J, with 13 bases between the two ends. CDR3 protein: CASSLYSVPGYNSPLHF. DNA of the CDR3: TGTGCCAGCAGTTTATATTCCGTCCCCGGCTATAATTCACCCCTCCACTTT.

The chain joins TRBV18 to TRBJ1-2; TRBD1 aligns across 7 bases. The CDR3 has 13 residues. Germline trimming cut 7 bases from V and 6 bases from J; bases unmatched to any gene: 8. CDR1 is KGHSH and CDR2 is LQKENI in the germline V gene. CDR3 coding DNA: TGTGCCAGCTTAACTGACAGGGTGGATGGCTACACCTTC. Translated: CASLTDRVDGYTF.

The rearrangement joins TRBV3-1 (or the pseudogene TRBV3-2) to TRBJ2-2; 8 nucleotides agree with TRBD2. The CDR3 runs to 15 residues. Germline V CDR1 and CDR2: LGHDT, YNNKEL (reference sequence). The ends lost 4 bases at V and 4 bases at J; junction bases unmatched: 5. The CDR3 here is CASSRTSGTTGELFF. CDR3 DNA: TGTGCCAGCAGCCGCACTAGCGGAACCACCGGGGAGCTGTTTTTT.

The chain employs TRBV5-8 and TRBJ2-7, with 11 bases that match TRBD2. The CDR3 spans 15 residues. J was trimmed by 0 bases and V by 6 bases; bases with no gene match: 5. The V gene's germline CDR1 is SGHTS and CDR2 YDEGEE. In DNA form, the CDR3 reads TGTGCCAGCAACTTAGCGGGGGGGCACTCCTACGAGCAGTACTTC. Amino acids: CASNLAGGHSYEQYF.

The gene calls are TRBV6-2 or TRBV6-3 and TRBJ2-5; 9 nucleotides line up with TRBD1. The germline V gene encodes CDR1 MNHEY and CDR2 SVGEGT. V lost 5 bases to trimming and J lost 5 bases; unmatched junction nucleotides: 6. CDR3 length: 14 amino acids. The CDR3: CASSDTGGAETQYF. Here the CDR3 DNA reads TGTGCCAGCAGTGACACAGGGGGCGCGGAGACCCAGTACTTC.

This clone was counted a single time. The chain recombines TRBV27 with TRBJ2-1; no definite D call. CDR3 size: 13 residues. The V end lost 2 bases, the J end lost 6 bases, and 8 bases lay between the germline ends. Germline CDR1 MNHEY, CDR2 SMNVEV (reference sequence). CDR3 region: CASSLNWVNEQFF. Here the CDR3 DNA reads TGTGCCAGCAGTTTAAACTGGGTCAATGAGCAGTTCTTC.

J is TRBJ2-5 and V is TRBV7-2; 9 bases line up with TRBD2. The CDR3 is 19 amino acids. J gave up 5 bases and V 0 bases, and 16 bases lay outside the gene matches. Germline loops: CDR1 SGHTA, CDR2 FQGNSA. This CDR3 is CASSLAMSSGAPILETQYF. The CDR3 DNA reads as TGTGCCAGCAGCTTAGCAATGTCTAGCGGGGCGCCTATACTGGAGACCCAGTACTTC.

The rearrangement uses TRBV5-1 and TRBJ2-5; D gene uncertain. With 2 bases removed from V and 8 bases from J, the gap between germline ends came to 13 bases. Per germline, CDR1 SGHRS and CDR2 YFSETQ. This CDR3 has 13 residues. In DNA, the CDR3 is TGCGCCAGCAGCTTTGAGACTGGGGTCACCCAGTACTTC. Protein sequence: CASSFETGVTQYF.

V is TRBV5-8 and J is TRBJ1-5, with unresolved D. Trimming took off 0 bases at V and 7 bases at J, with 14 bases between the two ends. This CDR3 spans 15 amino acids. The germline V gene encodes CDR1 SGHTS and CDR2 YDEGEE. The CDR3 here is CASSLVRVRGQPQHF. The CDR3 nucleotides read TGTGCCAGCAGCTTGGTTAGGGTAAGAGGGCAGCCCCAGCATTTT.

This chain joins TRBV10-2 and TRBJ1-1; D is ambiguous. The V gene lost 6 bases and the J gene lost 3 bases, with 20 bases spanning the gap. From germline, CDR1 is WSHSY and CDR2 SAAADI. This CDR3 has 16 residues. CDR3 region: CASRRWLSPRHTEAFF. The CDR3 coding sequence is TGCGCCAGCAGACGGTGGCTCTCCCCCCGGCACACTGAAGCTTTCTTT.

The chain uses TRBV24-1 and TRBJ2-2; perhaps D is TRBD1 or TRBD2 (5 bases each). Germline V CDR1 and CDR2: KGHDR, SFDVKD. Trimming removed 4 bases from V and 5 bases from J, with 16 bases in between. The CDR3 contains 16 residues. The DNA of the CDR3 is TGTGCCACCAGTGACCCCTTTGTTGGGGGAACCGGGGAGCTGTTTTTT. Translated: CATSDPFVGGTGELFF.

The CDR3 coding sequence is TGTGCCAGTAGTATTACGGGGAACACCGGGGAGCTGTTTTTT. It is translated as CASSITGNTGELFF. The rearrangement uses TRBV19 and TRBJ2-2; D ambiguous. The CDR3 loop spans 14 amino acids. V lost 3 bases, J lost 1 base, and 6 bases lay in between. Germline V gives CDR1 LNHDA, CDR2 SQIVND (reference sequence).

The chain has TRBV14 and TRBJ2-4; D may match TRBD1 or TRBD2 (6 bases each). V was trimmed by 4 bases and J by 1 base, leaving 8 bases between them. The CDR3 contains 14 residues. Germline V gene sequence: CDR1 SGHDN, CDR2 FVKESK. CDR3 protein: CASSLGGAKNIQYF. The DNA of the CDR3 is TGTGCCAGCAGCCTAGGGGGGGCCAAAAACATTCAGTACTTC.

The chain employs TRBV18 and TRBJ1-2; no clear D. V was shortened by 3 bases and J by 8 bases, with 10 bases between the two germline ends. CDR3 length equals 12 residues. Germline V gene data show CDR1 as KGHSH and CDR2 as LQKENI. The CDR3 region has the DNA TGTGCCAGCTCACCGGTCGCGGGCGGCTACACCTTC. Protein sequence: CASSPVAGGYTF.

The rearrangement links TRBV6-5 to TRBJ1-1; D is ambiguous. The CDR3 extends over 13 amino acids. Trimming took 7 bases from V and 1 from J, leaving 10 bases between them. The germline CDR1 and CDR2 sequences are MNHEY and SVGAGI. DNA for the CDR3: TGTGCCAGCAAGTTCATGCAGAACACTGAAGCTTTCTTT. This gives the protein CASKFMQNTEAFF.

The gene calls are TRBV30 and TRBJ1-2; no reliable D call. CDR1 GTSNPN and CDR2 SVGIG come from the germline V gene (reference sequence). Trimming removed 4 bases from V and 4 bases from J, with 10 bases in between. This CDR3 contains 12 residues. This CDR3 is CAWTLGSYGYTF. CDR3 sequence (DNA): TGTGCCTGGACCCTCGGCAGCTATGGCTACACCTTC.

The V and J genes are TRBV27 and TRBJ1-2; 10 nucleotides match TRBD1. CDR1 is MNHEY and CDR2 is SMNVEV in the germline V gene (reference sequence). V shed 5 bases and J 9 bases; nucleotides not matched to a gene: 9. The CDR3 has 14 amino acids. Here the CDR3 reads CASSRDRGYSRYTF. CDR3 sequence (DNA): TGTGCCAGCAGTCGGGACAGGGGCTACTCGCGCTACACCTTC.

The chain recombines TRBV9 with TRBJ1-1; weak D call: TRBD1 (6 bases). CDR1 and CDR2 from the germline V gene are SGDLS and YYNGEE. V lost 0 bases to trimming and J lost 2 bases, with 8 bases between them. The CDR3 has 14 amino acids. The DNA of the CDR3 is TGTGCCAGCAGCGTAGGAGGGACAAACACTGAAGCTTTCTTT. Translated: CASSVGGTNTEAFF.

A remark on this clone: Other DNA sequences from this sample encode an identical CDR3 as well. This chain links TRBV9 with TRBJ2-3, with no clear D. The CDR3 has 14 amino acids. V lost 0 bases, J lost 3 bases, and 8 bases lay in between. Germline V lookup: CDR1 SGDLS, CDR2 YYNGEE. CDR3 amino acids: CASSVDVRTDTQYF. CDR3 sequence (DNA): TGTGCCAGCAGCGTAGACGTTAGAACAGATACGCAGTATTTT.

The V call is TRBV28, the J call TRBJ1-2, with 7 nucleotides matching TRBD1. Germline CDR1 and CDR2: MDHEN and SYDVKM. The V and J ends lost 6 bases and 8 bases, in that order; junction bases with no gene match: 15. This CDR3 region has 15 residues. The CDR3 nucleotides read TGTGCCAGCAGCTACCCCGGGACAGCTGCGAGAGGCTACACCTTC. This codes for CASSYPGTAARGYTF.